The 21 T cell receptor beta chains in this list originate from one sample, sequenced in a study of shared clonotypes between healthy human individuals. Generated by immunoSEQ multiplex PCR, the TCRdb table keeps only in-frame clones and is missing some. The sample shows over 2 million clones, just under 95% of them seen only once. CD45RO-negative, CCR7-selected cells formed the naive CD8 fraction, which excluded terminally differentiated effector memory CD45RA+ cells. Sequencing input: naive CD8+ T cells sorted from blood. The receptors derive from a man aged 18 to 35 in good health.

This chain connects TRBV4-3 to TRBJ2-1; 9 nucleotides line up with TRBD1. This CDR3 comprises 16 residues. Germline assignment: CDR1 LGHNA and CDR2 YSLEER. J was trimmed by 6 bases and V by 3 bases; bases with no gene match: 9. In DNA, the CDR3 is TGCGCCAGCAGCCATCAGACAGGGGGGGCTTTCAATGAGCAGTTCTTC. Protein: CASSHQTGGAFNEQFF.

The chain links TRBV10-3 to TRBJ2-7, with D possibly being TRBD1 or TRBD2 (5 bases each). V was clipped by 0 bases and J by 0 bases, with 15 bases between them. Germline values: CDR1 ENHRY, CDR2 SYGVKD. The CDR3 extends over 17 amino acids. The CDR3 protein is CAISESIGTTYSYEQYF. DNA of the CDR3: TGTGCCATCAGTGAGTCAATCGGGACGACTTACTCCTACGAGCAGTACTTC.

The CDR3 nucleotides read TGTGCCAGCTCTTACTTCGACAAGTCCTACCAAGAGACCCAGTACTTC. Its translation is CASSYFDKSYQETQYF. The chain carries TRBV18 and TRBJ2-5; no reliable D call. CDR1 is KGHSH, CDR2 LQKENI, per germline. Trimming cost V 6 bases and J 0 bases, with 17 bases left between them. CDR3 length equals 16 residues.

The J gene is TRBJ2-5, the V gene TRBV7-9; D is unclear. Germline CDR1 SEHNR, CDR2 FQNEAQ (reference sequence). The CDR3 runs 17 residues. V was trimmed by 4 bases and J by 5 bases, leaving 23 bases between them. CDR3 loop: CASSSWINQMEAETQYF. CDR3 bases: TGTGCCAGCAGCTCATGGATAAATCAGATGGAAGCGGAGACCCAGTACTTC.

This clone was observed once. V gene TRBV7-9 combines with J gene TRBJ2-5; 7 positions agree with TRBD2. Germline lookup yields CDR1 SEHNR and CDR2 FQNEAQ (reference sequence). V shed 1 base, J shed 5 bases, and the junction held 10 bases outside the gene matches. CDR3 length: 16 residues. As DNA, the CDR3 is TGTGCCAGCAGCTTAGTTCCCCGGGGGGATGGGGAGACCCAGTACTTC. The encoded protein is CASSLVPRGDGETQYF.

In regard to this clone: Other nucleotide sequences from this sample produce the same CDR3. The chain is built from TRBV5-4 and TRBJ2-7; D is perhaps TRBD1 or TRBD2 (5 bases each). The CDR3 contains 14 residues. In germline, CDR1 is SGHNT, CDR2 YYREEE (reference sequence). The V and J ends lost 2 bases and 0 bases respectively, with 9 bases between them. CDR3 protein: CASSLGDRSYEQYF. The DNA for the CDR3 is TGTGCCAGCAGCTTAGGGGACCGCTCCTACGAGCAGTACTTC.

The rearrangement uses TRBV27 and TRBJ1-6; TRBD1 is a possible D gene (6 bases). The CDR3 has 13 residues. V was trimmed by 3 bases and J by 9 bases, leaving 9 bases between them. Germline CDR1 is MNHEY and CDR2 is SMNVEV (reference sequence). Written as DNA, the CDR3 is TGTGCCAGCAGTTTGGGGGCCGGTTCACCCCTCCACTTT. It codes for CASSLGAGSPLHF.

This chain links TRBV10-2 with TRBJ2-1, with D perhaps TRBD2 (6 bases). This CDR3 is 13 amino acids long. Trimming shortened V by 8 bases and J by 0 bases, and 8 bases separated the two germline ends. Germline V CDR1 and CDR2: WSHSY, SAAADI. The CDR3: CASGRGSYNEQFF. As DNA, the CDR3 is TGCGCCAGCGGGCGGGGCTCCTACAATGAGCAGTTCTTC.

The chain carries TRBV7-9 and TRBJ1-1, with no clear D. The germline V and J ends were trimmed by 4 bases and 5 bases, with 11 bases remaining between them. The CDR3 loop spans 13 amino acids. Germline V lookup: CDR1 SEHNR, CDR2 FQNEAQ (reference sequence). The chain's CDR3 is CASSSWVETEAFF. The CDR3 nucleotides are TGTGCCAGCAGCTCTTGGGTCGAAACTGAAGCTTTCTTT.

In DNA, the CDR3 is TGTGCCAGCAGTTACTCCTGGACGGCTATCGATGGCTACACCTTC. It encodes CASSYSWTAIDGYTF. The chain couples TRBV6-5 to TRBJ1-2; D not resolved. V lost 0 bases and J 6 bases, leaving 14 bases between the germline ends. The CDR3 has 15 amino acids. CDR1 is MNHEY and CDR2 is SVGAGI in the germline V gene.

On this clone itself: The sample has other DNA sequences that encode this CDR3 too. V and J are TRBV7-8 and TRBJ2-7; no firm D call. The CDR3 sequence is 14 residues long. V lost 1 base to trimming and J lost 2 bases, with 9 bases between them. Germline V CDR1 and CDR2: SGHVS, FQNEAQ. The CDR3 loop reads CASSLGGGTYEQYF. The CDR3 DNA reads TGTGCCAGCAGCTTAGGCGGCGGCACCTACGAGCAGTACTTC.

A single count supports this clone. CDR3 residues: CASSLGTGEGYGYTF. CDR3 coding DNA: TGTGCCAGCAGCTTAGGGACAGGGGAGGGGTATGGCTACACCTTC. The chain carries TRBV7-9 and TRBJ1-2; 9 bases match TRBD1. CDR3 length equals 15 residues. Unmatched junction bases numbered 5, after V lost 1 base and J lost 5 bases. Germline CDR1 is SEHNR and CDR2 is FQNEAQ (reference sequence).

The chain has TRBV2 and TRBJ2-7, with no clear D. This CDR3 is built from 13 residues. Germline CDR1 and CDR2: SNHLY and FYNNEI. The V end was cut by 10 bases, the J end by 0 bases, with 13 bases between. CDR3 amino acids: CAIDSQSSYEQYF. In nucleotides, the CDR3 is TGTGCCATCGACTCCCAGAGCTCCTACGAGCAGTACTTC.

The V gene is TRBV11-3, the J gene TRBJ2-5; D is perhaps TRBD1 or TRBD2 (6 bases each). The CDR3 has 15 residues. V was pared by 5 bases and J by 6 bases, with 19 bases between. Germline lookup yields CDR1 SGHNT and CDR2 YENEEA. CDR3 sequence reads: CASSRRGHSQKTQYF. The CDR3 DNA follows: TGTGCCAGCAGCCGCCGGGGGCATTCCCAGAAGACCCAGTACTTC.

The chain combines TRBV4-1 with TRBJ1-3, with TRBD1 as a possible D gene (5 bases). The ends were cut back, 2 bases at V and 8 bases at J, with 22 bases in the middle. The CDR3 is made up of 17 amino acids. Germline assignment: CDR1 MGHRA and CDR2 YSYEKL. CDR3 sequence (DNA): TGCGCCAGCAGCCAACTAGGGGCCTTCGGGGATGCGGACACCATATATTTT. Translated: CASSQLGAFGDADTIYF.

The chain recombines TRBV5-1 with TRBJ2-6, with 7 positions matching TRBD1. Losses at the gene ends were 4 bases for V and 0 bases for J; bases not matched to a gene: 10. Germline CDR1 SGHRS, CDR2 YFSETQ. The CDR3 totals 18 residues. CDR3: CASSLSGTAYSGANVLTF. The CDR3 bases are TGCGCCAGCAGCCTATCCGGGACAGCCTACTCTGGGGCCAACGTCCTGACTTTC.

This sequence joins TRBV9 and TRBJ1-3; D remains ambiguous. V was pared by 1 base and J by 0 bases, with 11 bases between. In germline, CDR1 is SGDLS, CDR2 YYNGEE. CDR3 size: 16 residues. The CDR3 region is CASSVNLAPSGNTIYF. The CDR3 DNA sequence: TGTGCCAGCAGCGTAAATCTAGCCCCCTCTGGAAACACCATATATTTT. Full variable domain (missing parts from reference TRBV9 and TRBJ1-3): DSGVTQTPKHLITATGQRVTLRCSPRSGDLSVYWYQQSLDQGLQFLIQYYNGEERAKGNILERFSAQQFPDLHSELNLSSLELGDSALYFCASSVNLAPSGNTIYFGEGSWLTVV.

This CDR3 is CASSPPRTGGEDTQYF. The DNA of the CDR3 is TGTGCCAGCAGCCCACCCCGGACAGGGGGAGAAGATACGCAGTATTTT. V is TRBV7-9 and J is TRBJ2-3; 10 bases line up with TRBD1. This CDR3 region has 16 residues. Germline V lookup: CDR1 SEHNR, CDR2 FQNEAQ (reference sequence). V shed 5 bases, J shed 5 bases, and the junction held 10 bases outside the gene matches.

On this clone: The same CDR3 can be traced to other DNA sequences in this sample. The J gene is TRBJ2-7, the V gene TRBV11-2, with D possibly matching TRBD2 (5 bases). Trimming pared 5 bases from V and 2 bases from J, leaving 7 bases between. CDR3 length: 12 amino acids. CDR1 and CDR2 from the germline V gene are SGHAT and FQNNGV. CDR3 nucleotide sequence: TGTGCCAGCAGCCTCGGGACCTACGAGCAGTACTTC. Translation: CASSLGTYEQYF.

This clone was counted once. This rearrangement joins TRBV25-1 to TRBJ2-7; perhaps TRBD2 as D (5 bases). Germline CDR1 is MGHDK and CDR2 is SYGVNS. Trimming cost V 2 bases and J 2 bases, with 7 bases left between them. The CDR3 extends over 13 amino acids. This CDR3 reads CASSEVGAYEQYF. The CDR3, as DNA: TGTGCCAGCAGTGAAGTCGGGGCCTACGAGCAGTACTTC.

The chain couples TRBV9 to TRBJ2-1, with 11 bases aligning to TRBD2. The CDR3 is 15 amino acids. Germline-derived CDR1 and CDR2 are SGDLS and YYNGEE. Germline trimming cut 0 bases from V and 8 bases from J; bases unmatched to any gene: 4. The DNA for the CDR3 is TGTGCCAGCAGCGTAGTCGGTAGCGGGAGGGATGAGCAGTTCTTC. This codes for CASSVVGSGRDEQFF.